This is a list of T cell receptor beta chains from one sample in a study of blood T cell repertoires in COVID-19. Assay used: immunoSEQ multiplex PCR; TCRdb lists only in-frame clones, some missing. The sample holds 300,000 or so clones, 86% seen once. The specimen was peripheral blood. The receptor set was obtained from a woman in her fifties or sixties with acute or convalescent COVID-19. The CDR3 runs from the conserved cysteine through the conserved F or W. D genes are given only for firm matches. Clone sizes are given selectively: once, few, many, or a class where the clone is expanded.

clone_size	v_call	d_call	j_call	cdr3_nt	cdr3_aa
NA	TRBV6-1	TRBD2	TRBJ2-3	TGTGCCAGCAGTGAACTAGCGGGAGTGAACACAGATACGCAGTATTTT	CASSELAGVNTDTQYF
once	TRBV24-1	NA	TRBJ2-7	TGTGCCACCAGTGACCCTGGGGCAGCTCGCTACGAGCAGTACTTC	CATSDPGAARYEQYF
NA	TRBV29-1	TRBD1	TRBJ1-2	TGCAGCGTTGTCATACAGGGGTTTGGCTACACCTTC	CSVVIQGFGYTF
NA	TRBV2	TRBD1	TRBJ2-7	TGTGCCAGCAGGTCGGACAGGATCGGGGAGCAGTACTTC	CASRSDRIGEQYF
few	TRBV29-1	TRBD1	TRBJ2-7	TGCAGCGTTAGAGGCGATAGGGACAGGGAGACCTACGAGCAGTACTTC	CSVRGDRDRETYEQYF
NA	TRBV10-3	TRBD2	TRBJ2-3	TGTGCCATCAGTGACTCCTCCGGGAGGGCCGTCCCTACGCAGTATTTT	CAISDSSGRAVPTQYF
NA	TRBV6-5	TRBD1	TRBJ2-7	TGTGCCAGCAGCCCGGGACAGGTTTCCTACGAGCAGTACTTC	CASSPGQVSYEQYF
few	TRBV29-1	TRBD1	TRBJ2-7	TGCAGCGTTGAAGTGACAGGGGGCCCCTACGAGCAGTACTTC	CSVEVTGGPYEQYF
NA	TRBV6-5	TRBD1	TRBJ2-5	TGTGCCAGATCTCAGGGGGCTTATGAGACCCAGTACTTC	CARSQGAYETQYF
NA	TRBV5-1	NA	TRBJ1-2	TGCGCCAGCAGCTTGTCGCAGGGCTATGACTATGGCTACACCTTC	CASSLSQGYDYGYTF
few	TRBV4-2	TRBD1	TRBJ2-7	TGTGCCAGCAGCCAGGTCGGGCAGGGGGCAGGCGAGCAGTACTTC	CASSQVGQGAGEQYF
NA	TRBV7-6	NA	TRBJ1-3	TGTGCCAGCAGCTTAGACTTAGCGGGCAGACGACAAGGAAACACCATATATTTT	CASSLDLAGRRQGNTIYF
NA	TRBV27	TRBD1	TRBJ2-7	TGTGCCAGCAGTTGGGTCAGGGACAGGCCCTACGAGCAGTACTTC	CASSWVRDRPYEQYF
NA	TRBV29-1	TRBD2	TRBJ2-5	TGCAGCGTTGCCGGACTAGCGGGAGGCTGGGAGACCCAGTACTTC	CSVAGLAGGWETQYF
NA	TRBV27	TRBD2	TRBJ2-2	TGTGCCAGCAGTTCCCTTAGCGGGACGTCGTACACCGGGGAGCTGTTTTTT	CASSSLSGTSYTGELFF
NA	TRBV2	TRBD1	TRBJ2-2	TGTGCCAGCGGGGGTAGGGACAGGCCAACCGGGGAGCTGTTTTTT	CASGGRDRPTGELFF
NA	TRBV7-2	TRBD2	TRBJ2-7	TGTGCCAGCAGCTTAGAGGGTCACAGCGGGAGTCTCTACTACGAGCAGTACTTC	CASSLEGHSGSLYYEQYF
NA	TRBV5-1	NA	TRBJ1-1	TGCGCCAGCAGCTTTCAGGGGCGGTCTGAAGCTTTCTTT	CASSFQGRSEAFF
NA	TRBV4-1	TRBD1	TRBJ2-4	TGCGCCAGCAGCCAGACCGGGACAGAGAAAAACATTCAGTACTTC	CASSQTGTEKNIQYF
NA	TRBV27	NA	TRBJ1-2	TGTGCCAGCAGTTTATATACAGGGAACTATGGCTACACCTTC	CASSLYTGNYGYTF
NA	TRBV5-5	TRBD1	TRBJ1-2	TGTGCCAGCAGCTTGGCAGGGGGCGAAATCTATGGCTACACCTTC	CASSLAGGEIYGYTF
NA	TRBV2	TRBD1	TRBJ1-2	TGTGCCAGCACCACAGGCGACAGGGGCGGCTATGGCTACACCTTC	CASTTGDRGGYGYTF
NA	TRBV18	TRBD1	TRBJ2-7	TGTGCCAGCTCACCCGTAGGGACAGGGGGCCTTTACGAGCAGTACTTC	CASSPVGTGGLYEQYF
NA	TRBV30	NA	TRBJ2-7	TGTGCCTGGAGGGGAACAGGGTCCTTACTTTTATTGGGACAGTACTTC	CAWRGTGSLLLLGQYF
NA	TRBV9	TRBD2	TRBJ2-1	TGTGCCAGCAGTTCCTTCCTAGCGGGAGAGAACAATGAGCAGTTCTTC	CASSSFLAGENNEQFF
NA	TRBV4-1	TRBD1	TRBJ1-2	TGCGCCAGCAGCCAAGAAACGTTTGGACAGGGACCTGGCTACACCTTC	CASSQETFGQGPGYTF
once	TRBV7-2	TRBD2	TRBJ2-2	TGTGCCAGCAGCTTAGAACTAGCGGGATCCGGGGAGCTGTTTTTT	CASSLELAGSGELFF
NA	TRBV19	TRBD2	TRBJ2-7	TGTGCCAGTAGTATTGTGCCTAGCGGGATTCCCGAGCAGTACTTC	CASSIVPSGIPEQYF
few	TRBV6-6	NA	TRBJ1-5	TGTGCCAGCAGTTACTCGAGTCAGCCCCAGCATTTT	CASSYSSQPQHF
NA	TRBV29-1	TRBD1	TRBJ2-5	TGCAGCGTTGCGGGCCCGACAGGGGACCCCCAAGAGACCCAGTACTTC	CSVAGPTGDPQETQYF
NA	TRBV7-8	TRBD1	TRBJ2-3	TGTGCCAGCAGCCCGGGACAGGGGCTATACACAGATACGCAGTATTTT	CASSPGQGLYTDTQYF